This T cell receptor beta chain came from a study of blood T cell repertoires in COVID-19. Study-level information: Collection of acute and convalescent COVID-19 samples took place in the United States, Italy and Spain. T cells, B-cell-depleted T cells, or PBMCs supplied cDNA or gDNA.

The CDR3 spans 16 residues. Germline CDR1 is SEHNR and CDR2 is FQNEAQ (reference sequence). V was clipped by 4 bases and J by 6 bases; unmatched bases: 9. Authors' processing steps: Reference gene primer amplification gave estimated nucleated cell counts. Data came from immunoSEQ multiplex PCR; TCRdb stores just in-frame clones and leaves some out. Clone size and V and J calls were adopted from that table, with D and trimming inferred from the DNA. This sample yields 60,000 to 80,000 clones, of which around 90% are seen a single time; roughly 5.2% belongs to the top ten. This clone was seen more than once but under ten times.

This sequence joins TRBV7-9 and TRBJ1-6, with 7 bases matching TRBD1. The receptor comes from a human donor in a cohort sampled during active COVID-19. The sequenced material came from peripheral blood. Here the CDR3 reads CASSSRGSAFNSPLHF. The CDR3 bases are TGTGCCAGCAGCTCCAGGGGGAGCGCGTTTAATTCACCCCTCCACTTT.